The text below deals with one TCR beta chain. This sample was included in a study of OX40 agonist ivuxolimab in advanced cancers. About the study: Partial response was recorded in three patients: one hepatocellular carcinoma and two cutaneous melanoma cases.

Generated by immunoSEQ multiplex PCR, the TCRdb table keeps only in-frame clones and is missing some. The table lists tens of thousands of clones, approximately 90% of them singletons. Per germline, CDR1 LNHNV and CDR2 YYDKDF (reference sequence). The CDR3 consists of 14 residues. Trimming removed 0 bases from V and 10 bases from J, with 13 bases in between. Blood specimens came from baseline, cycle 4 day 1, and cycle 7 day 1. This material consisted of CD4+ or CD8+ T cells sorted from blood, taken in a trial of the OX40 agonist ivuxolimab. This clonotype was sampled from an adult with an advanced solid tumor such as melanoma, head and neck, liver or kidney cancer. The rearrangement joins TRBV15 to TRBJ2-1, with D perhaps matching TRBD2 (5 bases). CDR3 DNA sequence: TGTGCCACCAGCAGAGATCGAAACCCGGGAGAGCAGTTCTTC. This translates into CATSRDRNPGEQFF.